This T cell receptor (beta chain) stems from a study of blood T cell repertoires in COVID-19. Germline V gene sequence: CDR1 MNHEY, CDR2 SVGEGT. The germline V and J ends were trimmed by 2 bases and 8 bases, with 16 bases remaining between them. The CDR3 spans 15 residues. Original methodology: Nucleated cell number was recorded as an estimate derived from reference gene primer amplification. The assay was immunoSEQ multiplex PCR, and TCRdb's table has in-frame clones only and misses some. V, J and clone size were drawn from that table, and D and trimming were deduced from the DNA. The sample carries over 350,000 clones, 80% to 95% recorded once.

Sequenced input: PBMCs or T cells enriched from blood (not recorded which). The TCR was taken from a woman aged 40 to 49 who had been exposed to COVID-19. V is TRBV6-2 or TRBV6-3 and J is TRBJ2-1, with D maybe TRBD2 (6 bases). The CDR3 loop reads CASSYMTSFSDEQFF. The CDR3 region has the DNA TGTGCCAGCAGTTACATGACTAGTTTCTCGGATGAGCAGTTCTTC.